Below, 15 T cell receptor beta chains from the same sample are listed, as sequenced in a study of human T cells and chemical hapten exposure. TCRdb re-derived calls from the RACE reads in MiXCR, one entry per CDR3 protein. The sample has 95,000 to 150,000 distinct CDR3 sequences, 10% to 12% seen once. Time point specified: patch test 3, about 24 weeks after DPC sensitization. Stated treatment: therapeutic diphenylcyclopropenone sensitization with weekly scalp DPC. The source material was whole blood, sampled in connection with sensitization to the hapten diphenylcyclopropenone (DPC). These receptors came from a woman between 45 and 60 years old with alopecia areata. Some clones in this sample may be carry-over from other donors' samples.

This clonotype has more than one count but fewer than ten. This chain uses TRBV2 with TRBJ1-5; no clear D. Per germline, CDR1 SNHLY and CDR2 FYNNEI. Trimming took off 7 bases at V and 0 bases at J, with 7 bases between the two ends. The CDR3 consists of 13 residues. The CDR3 nucleotides read TGTGCCAGCAAACAATATAGCAATCAGCCCCAGCATTTT. This codes for CASKQYSNQPQHF. The complete variable domain, with remaining parts taken from reference TRBV2 and TRBJ1-5, reads EPEVTQTPSHQVTQMGQEVILRCVPISNHLYFYWYRQILGQKVEFLVSFYNNEISEKSEIFDDQFSVERPDGSNFTLKIRSTKLEDSAMYFCASKQYSNQPQHFGDGTRLSIL.

The chain recombines TRBV5-1 with TRBJ2-5; 7 nucleotides align to TRBD1. Germline values: CDR1 SGHRS, CDR2 YFSETQ. This CDR3 is built from 16 residues. V shed 4 bases, J shed 5 bases, and the junction held 14 bases outside the gene matches. CDR3 amino acids: CASSRTGREPYETQYF. Here the CDR3 DNA reads TGCGCCAGCAGCCGGACAGGACGCGAGCCTTATGAGACCCAGTACTTC.

This clonotype was detected many times. The chain combines TRBV9 with TRBJ2-3; no reliable D call. The V end lost 2 bases, the J end lost 6 bases, and 10 bases lay between the germline ends. The germline V gene has CDR1 SGDLS and CDR2 YYNGEE. The length of the CDR3 is 13 residues. CDR3 nucleotide sequence: TGTGCCAGCAGCGTCACTACCCAGGATACGCAGTATTTT. Translating gives CASSVTTQDTQYF.

This sequence joins TRBV5-4 and TRBJ2-5, with D possibly being TRBD2 (5 bases). Germline CDR1 is SGHNT and CDR2 is YYREEE (reference sequence). The CDR3 consists of 14 residues. Trimming removed 0 bases at V and 2 bases at J, with 8 bases between. The CDR3 is CASSLATRQETQYF. For the CDR3, the DNA is TGTGCCAGCAGCTTGGCAACTAGGCAAGAGACCCAGTACTTC. The full variable domain, rest sourced from reference TRBV5-4 and TRBJ2-5, is ETGVTQSPTHLIKTRGQQVTLRCSSQSGHNTVSWYQQALGQGPQFIFQYYREEENGRGNFPPRFSGLQFPNYSSELNVNALELDDSALYLCASSLATRQETQYFGPGTRLLVL.

The CDR3 nucleotides read TGCAGTGCTAGCTCCGGCCTACTGTACTTC. This translates into CSASSGLLYF. The rearrangement joins TRBV20-1 to TRBJ2-5, with D unresolved. The ends were cut back, 3 bases at V and 13 bases at J, with 12 bases in the middle. The CDR3 is made up of 10 amino acids. The germline V gene encodes CDR1 DFQATT and CDR2 SNEGSKA (reference sequence).

Many counts were recorded for this clonotype. The CDR3 protein is CASSRRWAAGAYEQYF. For the CDR3, the DNA is TGTGCCAGCAGCCGGAGGTGGGCGGCAGGGGCCTACGAGCAGTACTTC. V gene TRBV5-6 combines with J gene TRBJ2-7; perhaps TRBD1 as D (6 bases). The CDR3 loop spans 16 amino acids. V was trimmed by 4 bases and J by 2 bases, leaving 19 bases between them. Germline CDR1 is SGHDT and CDR2 is YYEEEE.

The V gene is TRBV27, the J gene TRBJ2-1, with 9 nucleotides matching TRBD1. V trimming: 6 bases; J trimming: 3 bases; junction bases outside the gene matches: 6. This CDR3 is 15 amino acids long. Germline V gene sequence: CDR1 MNHEY, CDR2 SMNVEV (reference sequence). CDR3 in amino acids: CASSPGTGCYNEQFF. CDR3 DNA: TGTGCCAGCAGCCCCGGGACAGGGTGCTACAATGAGCAGTTCTTC.

This clonotype has just a few counts. The V gene is TRBV29-1, the J gene TRBJ1-1, with TRBD1 identical over 9 bases. This CDR3 contains 13 residues. Germline V gene sequence: CDR1 SQVTM, CDR2 ANQGSEA. V lost 6 bases, J lost 0 bases, and 2 bases stayed unmatched. CDR3 amino acids: CSVDRGLNTEAFF. Written as DNA, the CDR3 is TGCAGCGTGGACAGGGGATTGAACACTGAAGCTTTCTTT. Combining the CDR3 with reference TRBV29-1 and TRBJ1-1 gives the whole variable domain SAVISQKPSRDICQRGTSLTIQCQVDSQVTMMFWYRQQPGQSLTLIATANQGSEATYESGFVIDKFPISRPNLTFSTLTVSNMSPEDSSIYLCSVDRGLNTEAFFGQGTRLTVV.

Comments on this clonotype: It may be a read error: a sequence one base away is much more abundant. The chain combines TRBV5-1 with TRBJ1-5; 9 bases align to TRBD1. This CDR3 comprises 14 residues. CDR1 is SGHRS and CDR2 is YFSETQ in the germline V gene. The CDR3 coding sequence is TGCGCCAGCAGCCCGGACAGGGGCAATCAGCCCCACCATTTT. Amino acid sequence: CASSPDRGNQPHHF.

The chain is built from TRBV20-1 and TRBJ2-1; D perhaps matches TRBD2 (5 bases). V dropped 2 bases and J dropped 9 bases, with 20 bases sitting between them. Germline V gives CDR1 DFQATT, CDR2 SNEGSKA (reference sequence). The CDR3 sequence is 15 residues long. In nucleotides, the CDR3 is TGCAGTGCTAGACCCTGGGCTAGCCCCATTCCTGAGCAGTTCTTC. As protein: CSARPWASPIPEQFF.

The genes are TRBV7-9 and TRBJ2-7; D is unresolved. The V gene's germline CDR1 is SEHNR and CDR2 FQNEAQ (reference sequence). The length of the CDR3 is 12 residues. Trimming took 5 bases from V and 6 from J, leaving 11 bases between them. CDR3 loop: CASSRSEGEQYF. The DNA for the CDR3 is TGTGCCAGCAGCCGAAGCGAAGGCGAGCAGTACTTC. The entire variable domain, with the rest obtained from reference TRBV7-9 and TRBJ2-7, is as follows: DTGVSQNPRHKITKRGQNVTFRCDPISEHNRLYWYRQTLGQGPEFLTYFQNEAQLEKSRLLSDRFSAERPKGSFSTLEIQRTEQGDSAMYLCASSRSEGEQYFGPGTRLTVT.

This clonotype was counted at least ten times. The chain combines TRBV4-2 with TRBJ2-7; D ambiguous. Germline V lookup: CDR1 LGHNA, CDR2 YNFKEQ. Trimming left V 6 bases short and J 1 base short, with 7 bases between. The CDR3 runs 12 residues. The CDR3 region is CASSPGSYEQYF. CDR3 nucleotide sequence: TGTGCCAGCAGTCCGGGTTCCTACGAGCAGTACTTC.

The V and J genes are TRBV28 and TRBJ2-1; the D gene is possibly TRBD2 (6 bases). This CDR3 has 14 amino acids. V lost 3 bases and J lost 0, with 6 bases in between. In germline, CDR1 is MDHEN, CDR2 SYDVKM. CDR3 DNA: TGTGCCAGCAGTTTGCGGGACTCCTACAATGAGCAGTTCTTC. Its protein is CASSLRDSYNEQFF.

The rearrangement joins TRBV24-1 to TRBJ1-5; weak D call: TRBD1 (5 bases). Germline lookup yields CDR1 KGHDR and CDR2 SFDVKD. Trimming took 5 bases from V and 0 from J, leaving 7 bases between them. The CDR3 is 14 residues long. DNA for the CDR3: TGTGCCACCAGTGTCGGGGCTAGCAATCAGCCCCAGCATTTT. Its protein product is CATSVGASNQPQHF.

This clonotype has at least ten counts. The rearrangement joins TRBV20-1 to TRBJ2-2; TRBD1 matches at 12 bases. Trimming took 6 bases from V and 6 from J; bases not matched to a gene: 8. The V gene's germline CDR1 is DFQATT and CDR2 SNEGSKA (reference sequence). This CDR3 region has 15 residues. Here the CDR3 DNA reads TGCAGTGCCCTTTCGGGACAGGGGGCCGCCGGGGAGCTGTTTTTT. Protein product: CSALSGQGAAGELFF.